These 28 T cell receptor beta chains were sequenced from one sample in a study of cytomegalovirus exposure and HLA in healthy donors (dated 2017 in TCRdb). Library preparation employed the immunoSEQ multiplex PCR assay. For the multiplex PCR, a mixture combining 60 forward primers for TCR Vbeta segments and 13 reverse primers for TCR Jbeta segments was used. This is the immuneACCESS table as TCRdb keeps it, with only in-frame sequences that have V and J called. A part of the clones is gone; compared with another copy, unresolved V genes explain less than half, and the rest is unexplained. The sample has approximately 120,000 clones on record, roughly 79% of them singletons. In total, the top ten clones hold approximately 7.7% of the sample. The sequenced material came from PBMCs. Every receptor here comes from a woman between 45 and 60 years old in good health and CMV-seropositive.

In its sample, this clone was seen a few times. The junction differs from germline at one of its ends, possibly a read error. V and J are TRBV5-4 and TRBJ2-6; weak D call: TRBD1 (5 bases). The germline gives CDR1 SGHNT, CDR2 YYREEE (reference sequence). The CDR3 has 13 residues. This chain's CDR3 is CASMWPGANGLTF. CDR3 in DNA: TGTGCCAGCATGTGGCCTGGGGCCAACGGCCTGACTTTC.

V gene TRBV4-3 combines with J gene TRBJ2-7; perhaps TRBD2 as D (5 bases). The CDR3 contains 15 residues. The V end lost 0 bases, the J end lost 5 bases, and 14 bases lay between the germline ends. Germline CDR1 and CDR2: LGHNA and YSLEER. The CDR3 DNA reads TGCGCCAGCAGCCAAGAGGAGGCTTTCATGGACGAGCAGTACTTC. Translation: CASSQEEAFMDEQYF.

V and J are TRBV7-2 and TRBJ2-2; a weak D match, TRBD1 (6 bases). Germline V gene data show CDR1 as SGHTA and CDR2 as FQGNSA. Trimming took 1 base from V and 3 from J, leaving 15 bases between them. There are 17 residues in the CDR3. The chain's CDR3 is CASSLVGARRHTGELFF. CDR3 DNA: TGTGCCAGCAGCTTAGTGGGGGCACGGCGACACACCGGGGAGCTGTTTTTT. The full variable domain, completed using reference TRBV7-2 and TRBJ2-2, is GAGVSQSPSNKVTEKGKDVELRCDPISGHTALYWYRQSLGQGLEFLIYFQGNSAPDKSGLPSDRFSAERTGGSVSTLTIQRTQQEDSAVYLCASSLVGARRHTGELFFGEGSRLTVL.

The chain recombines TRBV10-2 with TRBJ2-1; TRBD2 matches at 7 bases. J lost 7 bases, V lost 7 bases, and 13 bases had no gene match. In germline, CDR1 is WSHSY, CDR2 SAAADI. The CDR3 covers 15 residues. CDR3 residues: CASTRGGPEENEQFF. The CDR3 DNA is TGCGCCAGCACAAGGGGAGGGCCGGAAGAAAATGAGCAGTTCTTC.

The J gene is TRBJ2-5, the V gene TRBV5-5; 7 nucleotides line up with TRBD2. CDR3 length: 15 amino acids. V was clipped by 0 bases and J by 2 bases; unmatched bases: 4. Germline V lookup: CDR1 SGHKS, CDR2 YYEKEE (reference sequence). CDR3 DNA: TGTGCCAGCAGCTTGGTGACTAGCAGACAAGAGACCCAGTACTTC. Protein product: CASSLVTSRQETQYF.

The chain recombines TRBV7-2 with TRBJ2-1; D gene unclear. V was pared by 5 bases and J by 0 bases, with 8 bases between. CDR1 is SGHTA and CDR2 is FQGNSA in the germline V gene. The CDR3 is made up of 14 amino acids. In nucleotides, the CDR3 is TGTGCCAGCAGCCTGACTGGCTCCTACAATGAGCAGTTCTTC. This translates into CASSLTGSYNEQFF.

The DNA of the CDR3 is TGCGCCAGCAGCAATCCGTTCGGCAATCAGCCCCAGCATTTT. This gives the protein CASSNPFGNQPQHF. The gene calls are TRBV4-1 and TRBJ1-5; D remains ambiguous. The CDR3 loop spans 14 amino acids. Germline V lookup: CDR1 MGHRA, CDR2 YSYEKL. V was pared by 5 bases and J by 2 bases, with 10 bases between.

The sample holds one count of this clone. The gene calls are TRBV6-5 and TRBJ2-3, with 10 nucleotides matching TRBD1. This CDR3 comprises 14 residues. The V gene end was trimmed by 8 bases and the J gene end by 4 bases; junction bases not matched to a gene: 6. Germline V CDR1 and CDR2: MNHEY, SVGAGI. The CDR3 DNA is TGTGCCAGCGGGAGGGGACAGGGGTCAGATACGCAGTATTTT. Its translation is CASGRGQGSDTQYF.

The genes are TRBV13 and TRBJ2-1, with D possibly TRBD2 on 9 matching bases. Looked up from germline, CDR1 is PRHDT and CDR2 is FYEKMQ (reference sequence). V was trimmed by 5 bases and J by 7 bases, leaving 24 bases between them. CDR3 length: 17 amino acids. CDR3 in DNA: TGTGCCAGCAGCCCACAGGGGGGTAGCGGGAGTTCTAATGAGCAGTTCTTC. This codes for CASSPQGGSGSSNEQFF.

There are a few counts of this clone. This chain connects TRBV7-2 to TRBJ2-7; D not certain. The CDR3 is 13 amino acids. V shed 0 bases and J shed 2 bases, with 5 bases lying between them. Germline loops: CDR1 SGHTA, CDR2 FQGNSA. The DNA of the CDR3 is TGTGCCAGCAGCTTAGCTCGAGCCTACGAGCAGTACTTC. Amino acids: CASSLARAYEQYF.

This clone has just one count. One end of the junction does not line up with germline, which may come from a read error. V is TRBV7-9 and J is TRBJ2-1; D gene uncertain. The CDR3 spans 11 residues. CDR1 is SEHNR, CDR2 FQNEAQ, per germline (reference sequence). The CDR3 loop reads CSSSPYNEQFF. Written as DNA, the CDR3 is TGTTCCAGCAGCCCGTACAATGAGCAGTTCTTC.

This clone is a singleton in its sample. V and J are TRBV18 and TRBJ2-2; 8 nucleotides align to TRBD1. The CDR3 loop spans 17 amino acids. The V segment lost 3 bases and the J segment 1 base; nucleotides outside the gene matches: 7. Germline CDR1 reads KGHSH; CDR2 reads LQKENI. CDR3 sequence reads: CASSPGFGTGNTGELFF. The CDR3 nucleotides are TGTGCCAGCTCACCGGGATTCGGGACAGGGAACACCGGGGAGCTGTTTTTT.

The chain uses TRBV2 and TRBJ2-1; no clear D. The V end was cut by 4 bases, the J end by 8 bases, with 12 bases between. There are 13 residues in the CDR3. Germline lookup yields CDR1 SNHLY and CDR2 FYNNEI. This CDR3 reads CASSVSPSDEQFF. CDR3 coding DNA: TGTGCCAGCAGTGTTTCGCCAAGCGATGAGCAGTTCTTC.

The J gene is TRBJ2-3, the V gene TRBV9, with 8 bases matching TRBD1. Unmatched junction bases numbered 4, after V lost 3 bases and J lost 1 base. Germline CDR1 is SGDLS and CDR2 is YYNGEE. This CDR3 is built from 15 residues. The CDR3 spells CASSAHRGGTDTQYF. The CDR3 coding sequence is TGTGCCAGCAGCGCCCACAGGGGGGGCACAGATACGCAGTATTTT.

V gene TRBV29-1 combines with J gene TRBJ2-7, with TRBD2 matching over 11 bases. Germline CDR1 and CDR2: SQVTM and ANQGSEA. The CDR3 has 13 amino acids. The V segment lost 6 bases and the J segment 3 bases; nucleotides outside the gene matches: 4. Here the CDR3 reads CSVGTSGLYEQYF. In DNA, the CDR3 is TGCAGCGTCGGGACTAGCGGACTCTACGAGCAGTACTTC.

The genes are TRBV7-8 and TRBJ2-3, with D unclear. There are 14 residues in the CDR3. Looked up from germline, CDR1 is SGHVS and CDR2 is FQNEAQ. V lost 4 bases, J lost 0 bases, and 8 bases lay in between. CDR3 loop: CASSYGRSTDTQYF. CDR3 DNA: TGTGCCAGCAGCTATGGCAGGAGCACAGATACGCAGTATTTT.

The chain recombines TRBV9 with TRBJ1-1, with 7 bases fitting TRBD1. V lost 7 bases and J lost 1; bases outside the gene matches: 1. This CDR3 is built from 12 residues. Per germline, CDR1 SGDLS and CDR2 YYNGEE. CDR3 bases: TGTGCCAGCGGGACAGCGAACACTGAAGCTTTCTTT. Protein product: CASGTANTEAFF.

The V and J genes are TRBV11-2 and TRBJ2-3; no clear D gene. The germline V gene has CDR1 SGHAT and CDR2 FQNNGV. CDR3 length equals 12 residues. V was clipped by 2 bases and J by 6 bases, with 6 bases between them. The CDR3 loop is CASSLRADTQYF. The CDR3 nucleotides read TGTGCCAGCAGCTTACGAGCCGATACGCAGTATTTT.

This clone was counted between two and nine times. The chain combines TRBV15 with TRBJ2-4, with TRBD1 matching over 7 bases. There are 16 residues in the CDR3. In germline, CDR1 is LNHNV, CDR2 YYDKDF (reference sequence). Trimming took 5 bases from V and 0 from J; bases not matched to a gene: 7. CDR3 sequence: CATSPRGTLAKNIQYF. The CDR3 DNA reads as TGTGCCACCAGCCCCAGGGGGACCTTAGCCAAAAACATTCAGTACTTC.

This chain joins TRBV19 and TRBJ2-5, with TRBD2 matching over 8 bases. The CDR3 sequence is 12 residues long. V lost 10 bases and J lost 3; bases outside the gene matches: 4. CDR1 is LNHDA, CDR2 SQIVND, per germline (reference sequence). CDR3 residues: CATAGGEETQYF. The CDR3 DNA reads TGTGCCACCGCGGGGGGCGAAGAGACCCAGTACTTC.

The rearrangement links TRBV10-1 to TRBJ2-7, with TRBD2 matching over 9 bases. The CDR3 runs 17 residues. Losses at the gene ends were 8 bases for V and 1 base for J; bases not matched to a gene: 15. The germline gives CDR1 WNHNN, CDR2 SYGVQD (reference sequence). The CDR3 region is CASEEYNAREGSYEQYF. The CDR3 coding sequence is TGCGCCAGCGAGGAGTATAACGCGCGGGAGGGGTCCTACGAGCAGTACTTC.

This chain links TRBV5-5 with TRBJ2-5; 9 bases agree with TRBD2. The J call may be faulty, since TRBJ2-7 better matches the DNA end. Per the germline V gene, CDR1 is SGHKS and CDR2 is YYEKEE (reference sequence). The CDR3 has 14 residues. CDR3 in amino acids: CASSFLLAGAEQYF. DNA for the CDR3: TGTGCCAGCAGCTTTCTATTAGCGGGGGCCGAGCAGTACTTC.

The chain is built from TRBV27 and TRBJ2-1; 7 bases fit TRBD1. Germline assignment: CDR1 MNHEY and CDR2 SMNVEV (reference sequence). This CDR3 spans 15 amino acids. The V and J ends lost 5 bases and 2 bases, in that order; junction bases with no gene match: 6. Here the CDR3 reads CASSANRGTYNEQFF. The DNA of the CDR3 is TGTGCCAGCAGTGCTAACAGGGGAACCTACAATGAGCAGTTCTTC.

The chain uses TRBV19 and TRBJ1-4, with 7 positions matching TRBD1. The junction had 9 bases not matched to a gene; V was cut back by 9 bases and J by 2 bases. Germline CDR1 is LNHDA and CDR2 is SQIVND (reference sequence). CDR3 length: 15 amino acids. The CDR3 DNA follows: TGTGCCAGCTCAATTGGACAGGTCACTAATGAAAAACTGTTTTTT. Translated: CASSIGQVTNEKLFF. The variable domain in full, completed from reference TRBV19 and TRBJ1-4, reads DGGITQSPKYLFRKEGQNVTLSCEQNLNHDAMYWYRQDPGQGLRLIYYSQIVNDFQKGDIAEGYSVSREKKESFPLTVTSAQKNPTAFYLCASSIGQVTNEKLFFGSGTQLSVL.

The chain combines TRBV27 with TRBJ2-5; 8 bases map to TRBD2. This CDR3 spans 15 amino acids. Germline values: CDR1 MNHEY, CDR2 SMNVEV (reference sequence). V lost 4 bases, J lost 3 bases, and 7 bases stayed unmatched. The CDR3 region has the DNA TGTGCCAGCAGTTCGGGGGGGGCAGATAAAGAGACCCAGTACTTC. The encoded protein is CASSSGGADKETQYF.

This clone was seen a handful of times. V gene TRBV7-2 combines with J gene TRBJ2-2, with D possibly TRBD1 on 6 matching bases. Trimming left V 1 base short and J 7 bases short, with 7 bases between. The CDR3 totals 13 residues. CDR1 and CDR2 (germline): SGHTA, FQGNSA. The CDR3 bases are TGTGCCAGCAGCTTAGGAGGGGGCGGGGAGCTGTTTTTT. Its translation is CASSLGGGGELFF.

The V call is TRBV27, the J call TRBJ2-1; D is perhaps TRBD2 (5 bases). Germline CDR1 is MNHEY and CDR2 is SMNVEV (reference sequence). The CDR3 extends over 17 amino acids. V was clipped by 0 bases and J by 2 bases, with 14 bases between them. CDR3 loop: CASSLSLERLTYNEQFF. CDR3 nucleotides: TGTGCCAGCAGTTTATCCCTTGAGCGGCTAACCTACAATGAGCAGTTCTTC.

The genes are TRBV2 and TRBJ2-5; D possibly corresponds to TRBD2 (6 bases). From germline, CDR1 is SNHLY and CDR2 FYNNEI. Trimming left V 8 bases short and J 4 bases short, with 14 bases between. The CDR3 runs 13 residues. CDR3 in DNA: TGTGCCAGCTGCTCGGGAGAGGGAGAGACCCAGTACTTC. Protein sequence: CASCSGEGETQYF.